The entry below gives a single T cell receptor beta chain sequence along with its context. Profiled with immunoSEQ multiplex PCR; TCRdb holds only in-frame clones, not every one. The sample shows a few hundred thousand clones, about nine tenths of them seen only once. The entry originates in a study of blood T cell repertoires in COVID-19. V was pared by 2 bases and J by 1 base, with 6 bases between. The CDR3 totals 13 residues. Germline-derived CDR1 and CDR2 are SGHAT and FQNNGV. The chain carries TRBV11-2 and TRBJ2-7; D gene uncertain. Sequencing used peripheral blood. The sequence came from a young woman with COVID-19, enrolled during active disease. The CDR3: CASSLTSSYEQYV. In DNA, the CDR3 is TGTGCCAGCAGCTTAACTTCGTCCTACGAGCAGTACGTC.